Listed below are T cell receptor beta chains from one sample, sequenced in a study of human T cells and chemical hapten exposure. Each CDR3 protein gets one entry after TCRdb re-called the RACE reads with MiXCR. The table has about 120,000 distinct CDR3 sequences, roughly an eighth seen once. The sequences come from whole blood, collected in connection with sensitization to the hapten diphenylcyclopropenone (DPC). The origin of the receptors is a man younger than 35 with alopecia areata. Some clones in this sample may be carry-over from other donors' samples. Both conserved end residues are part of each CDR3. The D gene is left open where the match is weak.

J | V | D | CDR3
TRBJ2-5 | TRBV28 | - | CASSLSATRAQYF
TRBJ2-2 | TRBV6-2/TRBV6-3 | TRBD1 | CASTGTGRAGELFF
TRBJ1-1 | TRBV7-2 | - | CASSLDLAGEAFF
TRBJ2-1 | TRBV6-5 | TRBD2 | CASSPLNYNGLAGEQFF
TRBJ2-1 | TRBV11-3 | TRBD1 | CASSLGQGADNEQFF
TRBJ1-6 | TRBV12-3/TRBV12-4 | - | CASTLSTGQDNSPLHF
TRBJ2-1 | TRBV4-2 | - | CASSPESGGIDEQFF
TRBJ1-1 | TRBV29-1 | TRBD1 | CSAIRQGNTEAFF
TRBJ2-5 | TRBV4-3 | - | CASSQGLGLSQETQYF
TRBJ2-2 | TRBV7-9 | - | CASSFTGSTGELFF